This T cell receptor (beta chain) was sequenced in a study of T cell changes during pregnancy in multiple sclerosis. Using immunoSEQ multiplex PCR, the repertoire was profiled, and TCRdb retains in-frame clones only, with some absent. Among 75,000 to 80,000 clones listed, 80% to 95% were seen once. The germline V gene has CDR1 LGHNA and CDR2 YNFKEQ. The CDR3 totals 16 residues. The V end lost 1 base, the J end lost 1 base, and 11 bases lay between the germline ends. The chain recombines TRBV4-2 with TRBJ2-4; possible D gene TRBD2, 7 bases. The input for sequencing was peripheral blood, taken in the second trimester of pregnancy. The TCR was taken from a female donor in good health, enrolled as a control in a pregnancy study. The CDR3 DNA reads TGTGCCAGCAGCCAAGGCGAGGGGGGGGCCAAAAACATTCAGTACTTC. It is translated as CASSQGEGGAKNIQYF.